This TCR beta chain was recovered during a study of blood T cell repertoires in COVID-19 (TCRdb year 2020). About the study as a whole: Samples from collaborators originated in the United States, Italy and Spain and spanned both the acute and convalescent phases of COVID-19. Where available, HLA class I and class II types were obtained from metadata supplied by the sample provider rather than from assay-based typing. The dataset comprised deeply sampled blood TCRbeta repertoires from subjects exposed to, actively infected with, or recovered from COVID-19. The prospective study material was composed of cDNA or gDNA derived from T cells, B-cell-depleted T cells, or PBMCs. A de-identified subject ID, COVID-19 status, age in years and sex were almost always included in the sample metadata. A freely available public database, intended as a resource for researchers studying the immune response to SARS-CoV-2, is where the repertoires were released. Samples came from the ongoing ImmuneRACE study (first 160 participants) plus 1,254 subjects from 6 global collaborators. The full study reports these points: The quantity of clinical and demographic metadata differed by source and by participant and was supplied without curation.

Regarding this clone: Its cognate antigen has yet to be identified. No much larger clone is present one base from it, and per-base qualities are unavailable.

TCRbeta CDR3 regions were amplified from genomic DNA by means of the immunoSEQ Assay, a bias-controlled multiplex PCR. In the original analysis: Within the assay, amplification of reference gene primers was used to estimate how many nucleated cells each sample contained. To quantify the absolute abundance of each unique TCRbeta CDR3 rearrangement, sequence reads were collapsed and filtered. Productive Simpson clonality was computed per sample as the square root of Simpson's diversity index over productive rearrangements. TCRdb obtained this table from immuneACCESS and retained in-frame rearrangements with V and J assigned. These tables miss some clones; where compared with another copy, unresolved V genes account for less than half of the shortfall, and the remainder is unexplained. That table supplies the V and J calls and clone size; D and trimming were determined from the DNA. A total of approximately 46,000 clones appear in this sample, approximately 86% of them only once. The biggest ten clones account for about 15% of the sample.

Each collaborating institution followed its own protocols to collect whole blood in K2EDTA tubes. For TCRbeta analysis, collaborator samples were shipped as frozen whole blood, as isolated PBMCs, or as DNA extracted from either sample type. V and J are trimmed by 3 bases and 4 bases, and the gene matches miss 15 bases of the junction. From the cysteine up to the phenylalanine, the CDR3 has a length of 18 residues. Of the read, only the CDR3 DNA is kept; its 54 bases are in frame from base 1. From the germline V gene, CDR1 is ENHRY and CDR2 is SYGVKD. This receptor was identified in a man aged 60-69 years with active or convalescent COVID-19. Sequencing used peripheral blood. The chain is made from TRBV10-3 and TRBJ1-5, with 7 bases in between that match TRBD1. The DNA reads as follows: TGTGCCATCAGTGACCCCACTGTAGGGGGCAACGGGAATCAGCCCCAGCATTTT. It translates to CAISDPTVGGNGNQPQHF.